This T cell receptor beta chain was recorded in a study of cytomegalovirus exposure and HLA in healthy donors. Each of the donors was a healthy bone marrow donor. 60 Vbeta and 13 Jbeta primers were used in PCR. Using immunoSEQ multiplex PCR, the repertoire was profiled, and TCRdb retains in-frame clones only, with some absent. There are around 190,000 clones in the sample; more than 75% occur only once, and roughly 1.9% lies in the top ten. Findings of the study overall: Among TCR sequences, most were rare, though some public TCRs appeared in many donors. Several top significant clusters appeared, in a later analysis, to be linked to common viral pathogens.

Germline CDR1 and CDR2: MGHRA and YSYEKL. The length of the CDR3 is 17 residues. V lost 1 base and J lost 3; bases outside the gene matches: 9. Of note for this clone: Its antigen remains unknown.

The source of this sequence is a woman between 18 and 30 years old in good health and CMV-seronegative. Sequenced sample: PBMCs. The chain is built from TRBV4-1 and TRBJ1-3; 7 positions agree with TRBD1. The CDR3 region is CASSQACAGGCGNTIYF. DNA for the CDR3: TGCGCCAGCAGCCAAGCTTGCGCAGGGGGATGTGGAAACACCATATATTTT.